This T cell receptor beta chain was profiled in a study of cytomegalovirus exposure and HLA in healthy donors. Study findings and constraints: Reports credit the classifier with highly specific, highly sensitive diagnosis of cytomegalovirus status. The number of N-insertions in an Asian-associated ancestry cluster was reportedly below the approximately 680-donor mean in a later analysis. An analysis was carried out at a later point. It showed that HLA-associated TCR beta chains were more clonally expanded than equally common non-associated chains.

Vbeta (60) and Jbeta (13) primers were used in the PCR. This table comes from immunoSEQ multiplex PCR, and its TCRdb copy is limited to in-frame clones, with some not included. This sample has under 130,000 clones, with over 60% found just once. On this clone: The antigen is unknown.

The receptor was isolated from a man aged 35 to 55 in good health and CMV-seropositive. The sample was PBMCs.

The CDR3 region is CASSPGQLWMNTEAFF. The CDR3 region has the DNA TGTGCCAGCAGCCCGGGACAGTTGTGGATGAACACTGAAGCTTTCTTT. The rearrangement joins TRBV5-6 to TRBJ1-1, with 7 nucleotides matching TRBD1. The CDR3 spans 16 residues. Looked up from germline, CDR1 is SGHDT and CDR2 is YYEEEE. J gave up 0 bases and V 4 bases, and 9 bases lay outside the gene matches. The complete variable domain, with remaining parts taken from reference TRBV5-6 and TRBJ1-1, reads DAGVTQSPTHLIKTRGQQVTLRCSPKSGHDTVSWYQQALGQGPQFIFQYYEEEERQRGNFPDRFSGHQFPNYSSELNVNALLLGDSALYLCASSPGQLWMNTEAFFGQGTRLTVV.